The T cell receptor (beta chain) described here comes from a study of radiation and T cells in renal cell carcinoma. Clones were read by immunoSEQ multiplex PCR, and TCRdb kept only the in-frame ones, dropping some. This sample has about 40,000 clones; over 80% occur once, and the top ten carry less than 35%. The time point denotes: blood 4 weeks post-SBRT, at nephrectomy. Treatment here: 15 Gy SBRT to primary tumor, nephrectomy 4 weeks later. Sequencing used blood, obtained from a patient whose treatment included radiotherapy and nephrectomy. This receptor was obtained from an older woman with renal cell carcinoma.

CDR3 protein: CSVEGLAGLAGIQYF. The CDR3 DNA sequence: TGCAGCGTTGAAGGCCTAGCGGGCCTCGCCGGGATTCAGTACTTC. The chain combines TRBV29-1 with TRBJ2-4; 8 nucleotides align to TRBD2. This CDR3 spans 15 amino acids. Germline V gene sequence: CDR1 SQVTM, CDR2 ANQGSEA. V was clipped by 1 base and J by 10 bases; unmatched bases: 12.